The T cell receptor (beta chain) under discussion was sequenced for a study of Ad26.COV2.S vaccination and SARS-CoV-2 variants. TCRdb keeps only in-frame clones here, not all; method: immunoSEQ multiplex PCR. The sample records 300,000 to 400,000 clones, around 85% being singletons. This clone was seen once. Its antigen is still unknown. Sample treatment: roughly 20 received Ad26.COV2.S at low or high dose, single or two shots; several received placebo; per-sample allocation not given. The samples date from day 63 after the first vaccine or placebo injection. Boston supplied an adult donor aged 18-55 years. Wuhan-strain SARS-CoV-2 spike was expressed by the Ad26 vector that made up the vaccine. V trimming: 4 bases; J trimming: 3 bases; junction bases outside the gene matches: 6. The CDR3 consists of 16 residues. Germline V gives CDR1 SGHVS, CDR2 FNYEAQ. General study results and limits: The analyses of TCR breadth and depth may have understated the size of total T cell responses. People who got the vaccine or the placebo had similar non-spike TCR breadth.

This clonotype was sampled from a person between 18 and 65 years old who received the Ad26.COV2.S COVID-19 vaccine or a placebo. The sequencing used peripheral blood, collected in a trial of Ad26.COV2.S vaccine versus placebo. This chain joins TRBV7-6 and TRBJ2-1; 10 bases match TRBD2. In DNA form, the CDR3 reads TGTGCCAGCAGCTCATCAAGCGGGGGGGGCTACAATGAGCAGTTCTTC. This sequence encodes CASSSSSGGGYNEQFF.